This T cell receptor beta chain was recovered during a study of vaccination and CD4 T cells after COVID-19. Overall study: SARS-CoV-2 was confirmed by nasal swab PCR; disease was mild in fewer than ten, severe in one. Control cultures, each given a CEFX pool, an HIV-1 Nef pool, or no peptide, were included.

Worth noting for this clonotype: Antigen specificity is unknown.

Sequencing of cultured CD4+ T cell DNA used the Oncomine TCR Beta short-read assay. CD4+ T cells were cultured, and genomic DNA was extracted from them. TCRdb analysed the PCR reads with MiXCR anew, one entry per CDR3 protein. The table lists 15,000 to 20,000 distinct CDR3 sequences, about 40% of them singletons. V shed 5 bases and J shed 4 bases, with 11 bases lying between them. The length of the CDR3 is 14 residues. Treatment noted: roughly 11-day PBMC culture with coronavirus spike peptide pools or control peptides (ViraFEST assay). V is TRBV12-3 or TRBV12-4 and J is TRBJ2-2; D call uncertain. The sequence came from a human donor who had recovered from COVID-19. Sequences were obtained from CD4+ T cells from blood, cultured in vitro. This chain's CDR3 is CASSGAGSTGELFF. CDR3 DNA: TGTGCCAGCAGTGGAGCAGGTTCCACCGGGGAGCTGTTTTTT.